The 31 T cell receptor beta chains presented below share a single source sample, sequenced in a study of CD8 T cells in ankylosing spondylitis. Overall study findings and caveats: Seemingly distinctive of ankylosing spondylitis blood was a TCR beta motif formed by eight highly homologous variants.

In TCRdb, the 5' RACE reads were re-called with MiXCR into one record per CDR3 protein. The repertoire holds around 540,000 distinct CDR3 sequences, with roughly an eighth as singletons. No cognate antigen is known for these TCRs. The sequenced sample was blood, either unsorted or a sorted T cell fraction (not recorded which). Receptors were obtained from a male donor with ankylosing spondylitis.

CDR3 sequence (DNA): TGTGCCAGCAGTTTAGGGGGGCGCGGCAAAAACATTCAGTACTTC. Protein: CASSLGGRGKNIQYF. The gene calls are TRBV27 and TRBJ2-4; possibly TRBD1 or TRBD2 for D (6 bases each). Germline CDR1 reads MNHEY; CDR2 reads SMNVEV (reference sequence). This CDR3 has 15 residues. Trimming left V 2 bases short and J 3 bases short, with 11 bases between.

This clonotype was observed a few times. The J gene is TRBJ2-3, the V gene TRBV20-1; 9 bases align to TRBD2. Trimming at V came to 2 bases and at J to 5 bases, leaving 5 bases not matched to a gene. Germline-derived CDR1 and CDR2 are DFQATT and SNEGSKA (reference sequence). The CDR3 totals 14 residues. CDR3 sequence reads: CSARRREGIDTQYF. The CDR3 DNA reads as TGCAGTGCTAGACGGCGGGAGGGTATAGATACGCAGTATTTT.

The CDR3 coding sequence is TGTGCCAGCAGCCGAGGGAGGTCTGGTGAAAAACTGTTTTTT. It yields the protein CASSRGRSGEKLFF. The chain recombines TRBV9 with TRBJ1-4, with D hard to call. The CDR3 totals 14 residues. Germline V gene lookup returns CDR1 SGDLS and CDR2 YYNGEE. Between the trimmed V and J ends, which lost 4 bases and 7 bases, there was a span of 14 bases.

The table lists this clonotype with many counts. CDR3 DNA: TGTGCCAGCAGTCCCCTGGGGCTTAACACCGGGGAGCTGTTTTTT. Translating gives CASSPLGLNTGELFF. This chain links TRBV12-3 or TRBV12-4 with TRBJ2-2, with D possibly matching TRBD1 (5 bases). The CDR3 totals 15 residues. Deletions cut 5 bases from V and 2 bases from J, with 12 bases between.

V is TRBV5-6 and J is TRBJ2-7, with TRBD1 matching over 7 bases. The CDR3 is made up of 14 amino acids. CDR1 is SGHDT and CDR2 is YYEEEE in the germline V gene. The trim removed 4 bases at V and 1 base at J, leaving 5 bases unmatched. DNA of the CDR3: TGTGCCAGCAGCGTCGGACAGGCTTCCTACGAGCAGTACTTC. Its protein product is CASSVGQASYEQYF.

The chain joins TRBV20-1 to TRBJ2-7, with TRBD2 matching over 9 bases. Trimming at V came to 2 bases and at J to 0 bases, leaving 8 bases not matched to a gene. CDR3 length: 16 residues. Looked up from germline, CDR1 is DFQATT and CDR2 is SNEGSKA (reference sequence). The CDR3 bases are TGCAGTGCTAGATCCCCCCTAGCGGGGAGCTCCTACGAGCAGTACTTC. Residues: CSARSPLAGSSYEQYF.

This clonotype has only a few counts. The genes are TRBV3-1 and TRBJ2-1, with a weak D call TRBD2 (7 bases). The CDR3 runs to 16 residues. Trimming cost V 7 bases and J 3 bases, with 19 bases left between them. Germline CDR1 is LGHDT and CDR2 is YNNKEL (reference sequence). CDR3 loop: CASTTGLGGHYNEQFF. CDR3 DNA sequence: TGTGCCAGCACCACAGGTCTGGGGGGGCACTACAATGAGCAGTTCTTC.

The chain has TRBV29-1 and TRBJ2-1; D tentatively reads TRBD1 or TRBD2 (6 bases each). This CDR3 is built from 14 residues. Germline-derived CDR1 and CDR2 are SQVTM and ANQGSEA. V was trimmed by 6 bases and J by 3 bases, leaving 15 bases between them. CDR3 nucleotide sequence: TGCAGCGTGGGGAGGACAGAATACTACAATGAGCAGTTCTTC. This codes for CSVGRTEYYNEQFF.

V and J are TRBV29-1 and TRBJ2-7, with 11 bases that match TRBD2. With 4 bases clipped from V and 7 bases from J, the junction kept 6 bases outside the gene matches. This CDR3 is 13 amino acids long. In germline, CDR1 is SQVTM, CDR2 ANQGSEA. The CDR3 nucleotides are TGCAGCGTTGCACTAGCGGGAGTTGGAGAGCAGTACTTC. It yields the protein CSVALAGVGEQYF.

The chain has TRBV7-9 and TRBJ1-1; D ambiguous. The V gene's germline CDR1 is SEHNR and CDR2 FQNEAQ (reference sequence). The CDR3 has 15 amino acids. V lost 2 bases, J lost 0 bases, and 10 bases lay in between. This CDR3 reads CASSLYPRLNTEAFF. The DNA of the CDR3 is TGTGCCAGCAGCTTATATCCACGGTTGAACACTGAAGCTTTCTTT.

The rearrangement links TRBV20-1 to TRBJ2-1; 7 bases are shared with TRBD1. The germline CDR1 and CDR2 sequences are DFQATT and SNEGSKA (reference sequence). The CDR3 spans 13 residues. The V segment lost 0 bases and the J segment 9 bases; nucleotides outside the gene matches: 5. CDR3 in amino acids: CSARDTGAVEQFF. The CDR3 region has the DNA TGCAGTGCTAGAGATACAGGGGCAGTTGAGCAGTTCTTC.

This clonotype has more than one count but fewer than ten. The chain is built from TRBV12-3 or TRBV12-4 and TRBJ1-1, with 8 bases aligning to TRBD1. The trim removed 7 bases at V and 4 bases at J, leaving 11 bases unmatched. The CDR3 is made up of 15 amino acids. The CDR3 here is CASTPTGQVSTEAFF. CDR3 DNA sequence: TGTGCCAGCACGCCAACGGGACAGGTGAGCACTGAAGCTTTCTTT.

The chain links TRBV20-1 to TRBJ2-5; TRBD2 aligns across 8 bases. The CDR3 has 15 amino acids. V lost 0 bases, J lost 4 bases, and 7 bases stayed unmatched. Germline values: CDR1 DFQATT, CDR2 SNEGSKA (reference sequence). CDR3 sequence reads: CSARDQTSVRETQYF. CDR3 coding DNA: TGCAGTGCTAGAGATCAGACTAGCGTGCGAGAGACCCAGTACTTC.

This clonotype has a handful of counts. This rearrangement joins TRBV3-1 to TRBJ1-1; D unresolved. The germline gives CDR1 LGHDT, CDR2 YNNKEL (reference sequence). CDR3 length: 12 residues. Trimming took 2 bases from V and 11 from J, leaving 12 bases between them. The DNA for the CDR3 is TGTGCCAGCAGCCAACCTAACCTGGGGGCTTTCTTT. As protein: CASSQPNLGAFF.

This clonotype has only a few counts. The chain is built from TRBV5-1 and TRBJ2-2; D is uncertain. Germline lookup yields CDR1 SGHRS and CDR2 YFSETQ. The CDR3 contains 15 residues. V gave up 0 bases and J gave up 1 base, with 7 bases separating them. CDR3 sequence: CASSLASRNTGELFF. CDR3 nucleotides: TGCGCCAGCAGCTTGGCCTCTCGGAACACCGGGGAGCTGTTTTTT.

V and J are TRBV6-1 and TRBJ2-3, with unresolved D. V lost 9 bases and J lost 2, with 6 bases in between. There are 11 residues in the CDR3. Germline V gene sequence: CDR1 MNHNS, CDR2 SASEGT. CDR3: CASAATDTQYF. In nucleotides, the CDR3 is TGTGCCAGTGCAGCCACAGATACGCAGTATTTT.

A few counts support this clonotype. The J gene is TRBJ2-7, the V gene TRBV7-2; TRBD2 matches 10 bases. This CDR3 has 15 residues. The V gene's germline CDR1 is SGHTA and CDR2 FQGNSA. V trimming: 1 base; J trimming: 2 bases; junction bases outside the gene matches: 2. In DNA form, the CDR3 reads TGTGCCAGCAGCTTAGGGCTAGCGGGGGCCTACGAGCAGTACGTC. Protein sequence: CASSLGLAGAYEQYV.

This clonotype was seen repeatedly, ten times or more. At one end the junction does not follow the germline gene, possibly because of a read error. The chain combines TRBV11-2 with TRBJ2-3; 10 nucleotides align to TRBD2. Looked up from germline, CDR1 is SGHAT and CDR2 is FQNNGV. The CDR3 extends over 17 amino acids. The CDR3 coding sequence is TGTGCCAGCAGCTTACGTCAGAAGCGGGAGGGCACCGATACGCAGTATTTT. This codes for CASSLRQKREGTDTQYF.

This clonotype was observed a handful of times. The V and J genes are TRBV3-1 and TRBJ2-1; 8 nucleotides align to TRBD2. J lost 2 bases, V lost 0 bases, and 3 bases had no gene match. The length of the CDR3 is 16 residues. CDR1 and CDR2 (germline): LGHDT, YNNKEL (reference sequence). CDR3 in DNA: TGTGCCAGCAGCCAAGAACTAGCGGAGGCCTACAATGAGCAGTTCTTC. Amino acids: CASSQELAEAYNEQFF.

This clonotype has only a few counts. This sequence joins TRBV24-1 and TRBJ2-1, with 9 bases aligning to TRBD2. Losses at the gene ends were 5 bases for V and 6 bases for J; bases not matched to a gene: 10. CDR1 is KGHDR and CDR2 is SFDVKD in the germline V gene. The CDR3 runs 16 residues. The CDR3 sequence: CATSGASAGGPNEQFF. The CDR3 DNA follows: TGTGCCACCAGTGGGGCTTCGGCGGGAGGGCCCAATGAGCAGTTCTTC.

This clonotype has just a few counts. The CDR3 nucleotides read TGTGCCAGTAGTATGATGGAGACCCAGTACTTC. Its translation: CASSMMETQYF. The chain employs TRBV19 and TRBJ2-5; D gene ambiguous. The V end lost 3 bases, the J end lost 5 bases, and 4 bases lay between the germline ends. The CDR3 covers 11 residues. Germline loops: CDR1 LNHDA, CDR2 SQIVND (reference sequence).

The chain is built from TRBV20-1 and TRBJ2-4, with D unclear. CDR1 DFQATT and CDR2 SNEGSKA come from the germline V gene (reference sequence). The CDR3 is 14 residues long. With 0 bases removed from V and 8 bases from J, the gap between germline ends came to 14 bases. CDR3 sequence reads: CSARDNRARHIQYF. CDR3 DNA sequence: TGCAGTGCTAGAGATAATCGGGCTAGGCACATTCAGTACTTC.

A few counts support this clonotype. The rearrangement joins TRBV5-1 to TRBJ2-1; 9 nucleotides line up with TRBD1. Germline CDR1 and CDR2: SGHRS and YFSETQ. The V segment lost 6 bases and the J segment 9 bases; nucleotides outside the gene matches: 10. CDR3 length: 14 residues. CDR3 sequence reads: CASTGTGTIREQFF. CDR3 in DNA: TGCGCCAGCACCGGGACAGGGACTATACGTGAGCAGTTCTTC.

The chain employs TRBV4-1 and TRBJ2-1; 11 bases are shared with TRBD2. This CDR3 has 15 residues. Germline V gene lookup returns CDR1 MGHRA and CDR2 YSYEKL. V was pared by 5 bases and J by 3 bases, with 3 bases of the junction left unmatched. The CDR3 region has the DNA TGCGCCAGCAGCAGGGGACTAGCGGACTACAATGAGCAGTTCTTC. Translation: CASSRGLADYNEQFF.

This clonotype was observed a few times. This chain joins TRBV27 and TRBJ2-5; D is possibly TRBD2 (6 bases). CDR3 size: 14 residues. The germline V gene has CDR1 MNHEY and CDR2 SMNVEV (reference sequence). V lost 1 base to trimming and J lost 4 bases, with 10 bases between them. CDR3 DNA sequence: TGTGCCAGCAGTTTATTCGCTAGCGCAGAGACCCAGTACTTC. Translation gives CASSLFASAETQYF.

This clonotype occurred many times. V and J are TRBV20-1 and TRBJ2-7; D ambiguous. The V end was cut by 5 bases, the J end by 4 bases, with 12 bases between. The CDR3 has 12 amino acids. Germline V gene lookup returns CDR1 DFQATT and CDR2 SNEGSKA (reference sequence). CDR3 DNA: TGCAGTGCTGCACCGATAGGGTACGAGCAGTACTTC. Amino acids: CSAAPIGYEQYF.

The chain is built from TRBV5-1 and TRBJ2-3; 7 nucleotides align to TRBD1. This CDR3 contains 14 residues. After removal of 4 bases from V and 5 bases from J, the junction contained 7 bases not matched to a gene. In germline, CDR1 is SGHRS, CDR2 YFSETQ. CDR3 loop: CASSDGTEGDTQYF. DNA of the CDR3: TGCGCCAGCAGCGACGGGACAGAAGGAGATACGCAGTATTTT.

The chain has TRBV4-1 and TRBJ1-6, with D perhaps matching TRBD1 (6 bases). The germline V and J ends were trimmed by 4 bases and 5 bases, with 12 bases remaining between them. The CDR3 spans 15 residues. The V gene's germline CDR1 is MGHRA and CDR2 YSYEKL. The CDR3 nucleotides read TGCGCCAGCAGCCGTAGACAGGATAATAATTCACCCCTCCACTTT. This sequence encodes CASSRRQDNNSPLHF.

The J gene is TRBJ1-2, the V gene TRBV5-5, with 7 positions matching TRBD1. The CDR3 is made up of 14 amino acids. CDR1 and CDR2 from the germline V gene are SGHKS and YYEKEE (reference sequence). J lost 3 bases, V lost 4 bases, and 6 bases had no gene match. The CDR3 here is CASSLQGKDYGYTF. CDR3 DNA sequence: TGTGCCAGCAGCCTACAGGGGAAAGACTATGGCTACACCTTC.

V usage is TRBV7-2 and J usage is TRBJ1-2; D might be TRBD1 (6 bases). There are 14 residues in the CDR3. Germline values: CDR1 SGHTA, CDR2 FQGNSA. Trimming left V 2 bases short and J 7 bases short, with 14 bases between. The CDR3 nucleotides read TGTGCCAGCAGCTTAACAGGGTCGGAGTTTGGCTACACCTTC. Translating gives CASSLTGSEFGYTF.

This chain links TRBV5-1 with TRBJ1-1, with 8 bases matching TRBD1. Trimming took 2 bases from V and 11 from J; bases not matched to a gene: 11. Germline CDR1 and CDR2: SGHRS and YFSETQ. The CDR3 length is 14 residues. The DNA for the CDR3 is TGCGCCAGCAGCTTTCCAGGGGGCAAAAAGTTGGCTTTCTTT. This codes for CASSFPGGKKLAFF.